This T cell receptor (beta chain) was profiled in a study of blood T cell repertoires in COVID-19. Using immunoSEQ multiplex PCR, the repertoire was profiled, and TCRdb retains in-frame clones only, with some absent. The data show 140,000 to 150,000 clones, with 86% seen just once and roughly 4% held by the top ten. This CDR3 comprises 16 residues. Germline V CDR1 and CDR2: LNHDA, SQIVND (reference sequence). V was pared by 6 bases and J by 4 bases, with 12 bases of the junction left unmatched. The chain couples TRBV19 to TRBJ2-3; 8 nucleotides match TRBD2. The sample consisted of PBMCs or T cells enriched from blood (not recorded which). The clonotype comes from a man aged 45-65 years who had recovered from COVID-19. DNA of the CDR3: TGTGCCAGTAGCTCCCCCGGACTAGCTATTCCAGATACGCAGTATTTT. Its translation: CASSSPGLAIPDTQYF.